The 13 T cell receptor delta chains listed next were all sequenced from one sample in a study of DNA immune sequencing with unique molecular identifiers. Genomic DNA underwent 32-plex PCR targeting all 8 TRDV and 4 TRDJ genes. In roughly 3 barcoding PCR cycles, molecules received a 12-nucleotide UMI, then adapter PCR followed. TCRdb re-identified clones in the multiplex PCR reads via CATT. The data contain 450 to 700 delta-chain clones, about an eighth of them seen just once; the ten biggest clones take up around 51%. Sequenced: gamma-delta T cells enriched from blood buffy coat, or unenriched PBMCs (not recorded which). These receptors were collected from a human donor in good health.

This clone is labeled as hyperexpanded (1% or more). The identical CDR3 is also encoded by other nucleotide sequences in the sample. This chain connects TRDV2 to TRDJ1; 7 positions match TRDD3. Germline CDR1 and CDR2: GEAIGNYY and EKD. The CDR3 is 16 residues long. J gave up 0 bases and V 3 bases, and 9 bases lay outside the gene matches. CDR3 bases: TGTGCCTGTGACCCCCTGGGGGTTACAAACACCGATAAACTCATCTTT. Translated, it gives CACDPLGVTNTDKLIF.

The V call is TRDV2, the J call TRDJ1; the match to TRDD3 covers 11 bases. The germline V gene has CDR1 GEAIGNYY and CDR2 EKD. The CDR3 is made up of 18 amino acids. J gave up 8 bases and V 0 bases, and 16 bases lay outside the gene matches. The CDR3 coding sequence is TGTGCCTGTGACACCGTGGCTGGGGGATACAGCTCTACAGAGAAACTCATCTTT. Translation: CACDTVAGGYSSTEKLIF.

As regards this clone: The likely explanation is a read error, given a far larger clone one base away. CDR3 region: CALGERWLPKGVYWGIRGSTHLIF. Here the CDR3 DNA reads TGTGCTCTTGGGGAACGCTGGCTTCCGAAGGGCGTGTACTGGGGGATACGCGGATCGACTCATCTCATCTTT. V gene TRDV1 was called; the J gene was not; the table assigns TRDD3, which was not confirmed against the DNA. The CDR3 is 24 residues long. CDR1 is TSWWSYY and CDR2 is QGS in the germline V gene.

This clone turned up a few times. A far larger clone is one nucleotide away, so this likely arose from a read error. This chain joins TRDV2 and TRDJ3, with D possibly TRDD3 on 5 matching bases. The CDR3 contains 19 residues. Per germline, CDR1 GEAIGNYY and CDR2 EKD. CDR3 sequence: CACDTGGLRSSWDTRQKFF. The DNA for the CDR3 is TGTGCCTGTGACACGGGGGGGCTACGGAGCTCCTGGGACACCCGACAGAAGTTTTTC.

Although no V gene was called, TRDJ1 is the J gene; the table's TRDD3 call for D was not verified on the DNA. The CDR3 sequence is 21 residues long. The CDR3 sequence: CACDTLVRHPLGEAYTDKLIF. As DNA, the CDR3 is TGTGCCTGTGACACCCTGGTGAGACACCCACTGGGGGAAGCGTACACCGATAAACTCATCTTT.

This clone is labeled hyperexpanded (1% or more). The same CDR3 arises from other DNA sequences in this sample as well. The chain employs TRDV2 and TRDJ1; 11 bases align to TRDD3. J lost 4 bases, V lost 0 bases, and 12 bases had no gene match. CDR3 length: 18 residues. CDR1 and CDR2 from the germline V gene are GEAIGNYY and EKD. CDR3 coding DNA: TGTGCCTGTGACACCGTAACCACACTGGGGGATAATGGCGATAAACTCATCTTT. It is translated as CACDTVTTLGDNGDKLIF.

With respect to this clone: A much larger clonotype is one base distant, so this may be a read error. V and J are TRDV1 and TRDJ1; 8 nucleotides align to TRDD2. The J gene comes from matching the DNA to germline here; TCRdb lacks it. Germline V gene data show CDR1 as TSWWSYY and CDR2 as QGS. The CDR3 covers 23 residues. CDR3 protein: CALGDLPRTSYVRGGTYTEKLIF. In DNA form, the CDR3 reads TGTGCTCTTGGGGACCTACCAAGGACTTCCTACGTCCGGGGGGGGACGTACACCGAAAAACTCATCTTT.

This clone was seen more than once but under ten times. This chain connects TRDV2 to TRDJ3; unclear D gene. The CDR3 has 16 amino acids. V lost 3 bases and J lost 0, with 8 bases in between. Germline CDR1 GEAIGNYY, CDR2 EKD. CDR3 nucleotide sequence: TGTGCCTGTGACGAAACCAGCTCCTGGGACACCCGACAGATGTTTTTC. It codes for CACDETSSWDTRQMFF.

This chain links TRDV1 with TRDJ1, with 9 positions matching TRDD3. TCRdb carries no J gene annotation; the J gene was assigned here by matching the DNA with germline. Germline V CDR1 and CDR2: TSWWSYY, QGS. With V trimmed by 0 bases and J by 1 base, 24 bases remained unmatched. The CDR3 extends over 23 amino acids. CDR3 DNA: TGTGCTCTTGGGGAACTAATCTTTTTCCTACGCGGGTCTCTGGGGGATCCCACCGATAAACTCATCTTT. Translating it yields CALGELIFFLRGSLGDPTDKLIF.

This clone was seen a handful of times. For this DNA, TCRdb reports the protein of a much larger clone, which diverges at residue 4, most likely from a read error; the protein presented here is translated directly from the DNA. The gene calls are TRDV2 and TRDJ3; TRDD3 aligns across 9 bases. V gave up 4 bases and J gave up 0 bases; unmatched junction bases: 12. The CDR3 is made up of 20 amino acids. Per the germline V gene, CDR1 is GEAIGNYY and CDR2 is EKD. CDR3 in DNA: TGTGCCTGTGAACCCATTGTACTGGGGGAAAGCTCCTGGGACACCCGACAGATGTTTTTC. It yields the protein CACEPIVLGESSWDTRQMFF.

Comments on this clone: It is likely a read error: a sequence one base away is far more abundant. The rearrangement joins TRDV1 to TRDJ1, with 7 positions matching TRDD3. TCRdb does not report a J gene; here it was assigned by matching the DNA to germline references. CDR3 length equals 25 residues. V lost 1 base, J lost 0 bases, and 32 bases stayed unmatched. Germline V lookup: CDR1 TSWWSYY, CDR2 QGS. CDR3 sequence (DNA): TGTGCTCTTGGGGAACAGAGGATATACTACACGTCCTGGGGGTTACGAAAGGGTTACACCGATAAACTCATCTTT. The encoded protein is CALGEQRIYYTSWGLRKGYTDKLIF.

In this sample, this clone is large (0.1 to 1%). The chain joins TRDV2 to TRDJ1, with 9 bases matching TRDD3. This CDR3 spans 17 amino acids. The V segment lost 0 bases and the J segment 0 bases; nucleotides outside the gene matches: 7. Germline V gene lookup returns CDR1 GEAIGNYY and CDR2 EKD. The CDR3 sequence: CACDTLTGGPYTDKLIF. The CDR3 DNA reads as TGTGCCTGTGACACCCTTACTGGGGGACCCTACACCGATAAACTCATCTTT.

This clone was picked up a small number of times. Since a far larger clone is one base different, this is likely a read error. The chain carries TRDV2 and TRDJ1, with 7 nucleotides matching TRDD3. The V gene end was trimmed by 3 bases and the J gene end by 0 bases; junction bases not matched to a gene: 12. The length of the CDR3 is 17 residues. In germline, CDR1 is GEAIGNYY, CDR2 EKD. The CDR3 sequence is CACDSLLGAPDTDKLIF. CDR3 coding DNA: TGTGCCTGTGACTCCCTCCTGGGGGCTCCCGACACCGATAAACTCATCTTT.